Sequencing of this T cell receptor beta chain was carried out in a study of shared clonotypes between healthy human individuals. Overall study results and limits: The study generally estimated greater richness for naive than memory subsets. Of the naive CD4 clonotypes, around 4.9% were shared across several donors.

Sequencing used immunoSEQ multiplex PCR; TCRdb keeps in-frame clones, though not all of them. The profile covers approximately 95,000 clones, with around two thirds appearing a single time and about 45% taken by the ten largest. In this sample, this clone turned up a few times. Its antigen is still unknown. The germline V gene has CDR1 SEHNR and CDR2 FQNEAQ (reference sequence). The CDR3 has 15 amino acids. V was trimmed by 5 bases and J by 2 bases, leaving 16 bases between them. This TCR was recovered from a man aged 25-45 years in good health. The chain has TRBV7-9 and TRBJ2-7, with D perhaps TRBD1 or TRBD2 (6 bases each). Sequencing was done on a sample of memory CD8+ T cells sorted from blood. Subset denoted: CD45RO+ cells pooled with CCR7-negative TemRA cells. CDR3 protein: CASSPGAGPPYEQYF. CDR3 sequence (DNA): TGTGCCAGCAGCCCAGGGGCGGGACCACCCTACGAGCAGTACTTC.